Presented here are 30 T cell receptor beta chains from one specimen sequenced in a study of shared clonotypes between healthy human individuals. This table comes from immunoSEQ multiplex PCR, and its TCRdb copy is limited to in-frame clones, with some not included. The profile shows approximately 470,000 clones, 70% to 85% of them singletons. The sample comprised PBMCs. The receptor source for this set is a woman aged 40 to 50 in good health. Some clones in this sample may be carry-over from other donors' samples.

The chain employs TRBV5-1 and TRBJ2-7, with D possibly TRBD2 on 6 matching bases. The CDR3 runs 15 residues. The V end was cut by 4 bases, the J end by 0 bases, with 14 bases between. Germline CDR1 is SGHRS and CDR2 is YFSETQ. The CDR3 bases are TGCGCCAGCAGCGTGTCGGGACTCCGCTCCTACGAGCAGTACTTC. This codes for CASSVSGLRSYEQYF. The complete variable domain, with remaining parts taken from reference TRBV5-1 and TRBJ2-7, reads KAGVTQTPRYLIKTRGQQVTLSCSPISGHRSVSWYQQTPGQGLQFLFEYFSETQRNKGNFPGRFSGRQFSNSRSEMNVSTLELGDSALYLCASSVSGLRSYEQYFGPGTRLTVT.

This chain links TRBV5-4 with TRBJ2-7, with D hard to call. This CDR3 has 15 residues. Germline-derived CDR1 and CDR2 are SGHNT and YYREEE (reference sequence). V shed 0 bases and J shed 0 bases, with 10 bases lying between them. DNA for the CDR3: TGTGCCAGCAGCTTGGTTCCAGTGAGCTCCTACGAGCAGTACTTC. As protein: CASSLVPVSSYEQYF.

The genes are TRBV28 and TRBJ1-2, with 8 bases that match TRBD1. Germline V gene data show CDR1 as MDHEN and CDR2 as SYDVKM. The V segment lost 3 bases and the J segment 5 bases; nucleotides outside the gene matches: 8. The CDR3 extends over 15 amino acids. CDR3 sequence: CASSLGQGAWYGYTF. DNA of the CDR3: TGTGCCAGCAGTTTGGGGCAGGGGGCTTGGTATGGCTACACCTTC.

The sample holds many counts of this clone. The chain carries TRBV4-3 and TRBJ2-1; TRBD2 agrees at 8 bases. With 3 bases clipped from V and 6 bases from J, the junction kept 4 bases outside the gene matches. Per germline, CDR1 LGHNA and CDR2 YSLEER. The CDR3 is made up of 14 amino acids. The CDR3, as DNA: TGCGCCAGCAGCCAGGCGGGAGGCTTCAATGAGCAGTTCTTC. It codes for CASSQAGGFNEQFF.

This clone was seen a single time. The chain joins TRBV27 to TRBJ2-1; D may be TRBD2 (6 bases). Trimming pared 6 bases from V and 0 bases from J, leaving 12 bases between. The CDR3 runs to 15 residues. Germline V gives CDR1 MNHEY, CDR2 SMNVEV (reference sequence). The CDR3, as DNA: TGTGCCAGCAGAGCGGGCCAGAGCTCCTACAATGAGCAGTTCTTC. Its translation: CASRAGQSSYNEQFF.

V and J are TRBV6-4 and TRBJ2-1, with 8 bases identical to TRBD2. The germline CDR1 and CDR2 sequences are MRHNA and SNTAGT. The V segment lost 0 bases and the J segment 3 bases; nucleotides outside the gene matches: 4. This CDR3 has 16 residues. This CDR3 reads CASSDSGGLGYNEQFF. In DNA form, the CDR3 reads TGTGCCAGCAGTGACTCAGGGGGACTAGGCTACAATGAGCAGTTCTTC.

This chain links TRBV2 with TRBJ2-7, with 11 bases fitting TRBD1. This CDR3 has 17 residues. CDR1 and CDR2 (germline): SNHLY, FYNNEI. V lost 3 bases and J lost 4; bases outside the gene matches: 11. CDR3 region: CASSEYEGQGAFYEQYF. For the CDR3, the DNA is TGTGCCAGCAGTGAGTATGAAGGACAGGGGGCCTTTTACGAGCAGTACTTC.

Details on this clone: Other DNA sequences within the sample encode an identical CDR3. V is TRBV28 and J is TRBJ2-3, with 7 bases lining up with TRBD2. The junction had 4 bases not matched to a gene; V was cut back by 6 bases and J by 1 base. Germline CDR1 reads MDHEN; CDR2 reads SYDVKM. The length of the CDR3 is 14 residues. The CDR3 region is CASRGGPGTDTQYF. In DNA form, the CDR3 reads TGTGCCAGCAGGGGAGGGCCGGGCACAGATACGCAGTATTTT.

This sequence joins TRBV11-2 and TRBJ2-7, with D possibly called TRBD1 or TRBD2 (5 bases each). V dropped 6 bases and J dropped 2 bases, with 14 bases sitting between them. The CDR3 sequence is 14 residues long. Germline loops: CDR1 SGHAT, CDR2 FQNNGV. Here the CDR3 reads CASSLTGTAYEQYF. The CDR3 coding sequence is TGTGCCAGCAGTCTTACCGGGACCGCCTACGAGCAGTACTTC.

The rearrangement links TRBV7-2 to TRBJ2-7, with TRBD1 as a possible D gene (6 bases). Germline CDR1 reads SGHTA; CDR2 reads FQGNSA. V dropped 2 bases and J dropped 2 bases, with 16 bases sitting between them. The CDR3 extends over 16 amino acids. In DNA, the CDR3 is TGTGCCAGCAGCTTAATTCCGGCAGGGGAAGCCTACGAGCAGTACTTC. Translating gives CASSLIPAGEAYEQYF. Together with reference TRBV7-2 and TRBJ2-7, the CDR3 gives the full variable domain: GAGVSQSPSNKVTEKGKDVELRCDPISGHTALYWYRQSLGQGLEFLIYFQGNSAPDKSGLPSDRFSAERTGGSVSTLTIQRTQQEDSAVYLCASSLIPAGEAYEQYFGPGTRLTVT.

Many counts were recorded for this clone. The chain employs TRBV7-9 and TRBJ2-7; no clear D. This CDR3 has 11 amino acids. The germline V gene encodes CDR1 SEHNR and CDR2 FQNEAQ (reference sequence). Trimming shortened V by 5 bases and J by 5 bases, and 7 bases separated the two germline ends. The DNA of the CDR3 is TGTGCCAGCAGCCCCTACGACGAGCAGTACTTC. Translated, it gives CASSPYDEQYF.

J is TRBJ2-7 and V is TRBV4-1, with TRBD1 identical over 8 bases. Per the germline V gene, CDR1 is MGHRA and CDR2 is YSYEKL. This CDR3 region has 13 residues. V lost 4 bases and J lost 5; bases outside the gene matches: 4. CDR3 in amino acids: CASSLGQGDEQYF. The CDR3, as DNA: TGCGCCAGCAGCCTTGGACAGGGAGACGAGCAGTACTTC.

This chain links TRBV4-2 with TRBJ2-4; 8 nucleotides line up with TRBD1. This CDR3 has 16 amino acids. Germline V CDR1 and CDR2: LGHNA, YNFKEQ. V lost 2 bases and J lost 2; bases outside the gene matches: 5. CDR3: CASSQWTGLSKNIQYF. The DNA of the CDR3 is TGTGCCAGCAGCCAATGGACAGGGCTCTCCAAAAACATTCAGTACTTC.

The chain has TRBV4-3 and TRBJ1-2, with a possible D match to TRBD1 (5 bases). Per the germline V gene, CDR1 is LGHNA and CDR2 is YSLEER. This CDR3 contains 15 residues. V was cut by 0 bases and J by 4 bases, with 12 bases left in between. The CDR3: CASSQERRGTYGYTF. DNA for the CDR3: TGCGCCAGCAGCCAAGAGCGGCGGGGGACCTATGGCTACACCTTC.

The CDR3 spells CAISGGWGSNQPQHF. The CDR3 region has the DNA TGTGCCATCAGCGGTGGGTGGGGGAGCAATCAGCCCCAGCATTTT. This sequence joins TRBV10-3 and TRBJ1-5; a weak D match, TRBD1 (5 bases). The CDR3 totals 15 residues. Germline CDR1 is ENHRY and CDR2 is SYGVKD. V lost 6 bases, J lost 1 base, and 13 bases lay in between.

On this clone itself: The same CDR3 is also encoded by other DNA sequences in this sample. This chain joins TRBV7-3 and TRBJ1-2, with 9 bases fitting TRBD1. V was pared by 5 bases and J by 6 bases, with 4 bases of the junction left unmatched. The CDR3 is made up of 13 amino acids. Per the germline V gene, CDR1 is SGHTA and CDR2 is FQGTGA. Here the CDR3 reads CASSPGQGDGYTF. CDR3 DNA sequence: TGTGCCAGCAGCCCGGGACAGGGAGATGGCTACACCTTC.

DNA for the CDR3: TGTGCCAGCTCAGCGGGACGGTCTGAAAAACTGTTTTTT. Its protein product is CASSAGRSEKLFF. The chain employs TRBV18 and TRBJ1-4; possibly TRBD1 for D (5 bases). Germline CDR1 is KGHSH and CDR2 is LQKENI. This CDR3 contains 13 residues. V lost 5 bases, J lost 7 bases, and 11 bases lay in between. Variable domain in full (rest from reference TRBV18 and TRBJ1-4): NAGVMQNPRHLVRRRGQEARLRCSPMKGHSHVYWYRQLPEEGLKFMVYLQKENIIDESGMPKERFSAEFPKEGPSILRIQQVVRGDSAAYFCASSAGRSEKLFFGSGTQLSVL.

This clone was counted between two and nine times. At one end, the junction sequence differs from germline, possibly due to a read error. The chain recombines TRBV7-2 with TRBJ2-7; possible D gene TRBD2, 6 bases. Germline CDR1 reads SGHTA; CDR2 reads FQGNSA. The CDR3 runs to 15 residues. DNA of the CDR3: TGTGCCAGCAGCTTAGAACGGAGGGCCTCCTCCGAGCAGTACTTC. As protein: CASSLERRASSEQYF.

In its sample, this clone was seen a few times. V gene TRBV4-3 combines with J gene TRBJ2-1, with no clear D. Germline V CDR1 and CDR2: LGHNA, YSLEER. The V end lost 0 bases, the J end lost 7 bases, and 10 bases lay between the germline ends. CDR3 length: 14 amino acids. CDR3 region: CASSQESARNEQFF. The CDR3 DNA is TGCGCCAGCAGCCAAGAATCGGCGCGGAATGAGCAGTTCTTC.

J is TRBJ1-5 and V is TRBV2; the match to TRBD1 covers 7 bases. V dropped 5 bases and J dropped 3; count of bases not matched to a gene: 7. CDR3 length: 15 amino acids. Germline V gives CDR1 SNHLY, CDR2 FYNNEI. The CDR3 here is CASSILTGINQPQHF. The DNA of the CDR3 is TGTGCCAGCAGTATTTTGACAGGGATCAATCAGCCCCAGCATTTT.

The V gene is TRBV5-4, the J gene TRBJ2-7; no definite D call. CDR1 is SGHNT and CDR2 is YYREEE in the germline V gene (reference sequence). The CDR3 loop spans 14 amino acids. V was trimmed by 4 bases and J by 3 bases, leaving 14 bases between them. This CDR3 is CASSPRLGNYEQYF. Here the CDR3 DNA reads TGTGCCAGCAGCCCGAGGTTAGGGAACTACGAGCAGTACTTC.

J is TRBJ2-5 and V is TRBV6-1; 7 bases fit TRBD1. After removal of 1 base from V and 0 bases from J, the junction contained 5 bases not matched to a gene. CDR1 MNHNS and CDR2 SASEGT come from the germline V gene. The CDR3 is 16 residues long. The CDR3 coding sequence is TGTGCCAGCAGTGAAGGAGGGGGCCCGTACCAAGAGACCCAGTACTTC. Its protein product is CASSEGGGPYQETQYF.

This clone has only one observation. This sequence joins TRBV21-1 and TRBJ2-7; TRBD1, as called in the table, went unchecked against the DNA. TRBV21-1 is marked as a pseudogene. The CDR3 has 12 amino acids. The CDR3 DNA reads TGTGCCAGCAGTCCCCCTAGGGGCGAGCAGTACTTC. Its translation is CASSPPRGEQYF.

This chain connects TRBV7-9 to TRBJ2-3; 7 nucleotides match TRBD2. V lost 2 bases to trimming and J lost 6 bases; unmatched junction nucleotides: 11. The CDR3 covers 16 residues. The germline CDR1 and CDR2 sequences are SEHNR and FQNEAQ (reference sequence). DNA for the CDR3: TGTGCCAGCAGCTTAAGGATCTGGGCGCGGGAGGATACGCAGTATTTT. Its translation: CASSLRIWAREDTQYF.

In its sample, this clone was seen many times. V usage is TRBV10-3 and J usage is TRBJ2-7, with D perhaps matching TRBD2 (6 bases). V shed 6 bases and J shed 0 bases, with 6 bases lying between them. The CDR3 consists of 12 residues. Germline V lookup: CDR1 ENHRY, CDR2 SYGVKD. CDR3 region: CAIRGGSYEQYF. The CDR3 DNA follows: TGTGCCATCAGGGGAGGCTCCTACGAGCAGTACTTC.

The V gene is TRBV5-4, the J gene TRBJ2-5; D is undetermined. TRBJ2-7 matches the DNA end more closely, so the J call is doubtful. The CDR3 is 12 residues long. From germline, CDR1 is SGHNT and CDR2 YYREEE (reference sequence). The CDR3 DNA reads as TGTGCCAGCAGCTTGGAGGGCTACGAGCAGTACTTC. Translated: CASSLEGYEQYF.

The gene calls are TRBV19 and TRBJ2-7; no firm D call. CDR3 size: 14 residues. Germline V gene sequence: CDR1 LNHDA, CDR2 SQIVND (reference sequence). Trimming removed 1 base from V and 0 bases from J, with 7 bases in between. The CDR3 nucleotides read TGTGCCAGTAGTATAGTTGGTCACTCCTACGAGCAGTACTTC. It codes for CASSIVGHSYEQYF. The variable domain in full, with the rest retrieved from reference TRBV19 and TRBJ2-7, is DGGITQSPKYLFRKEGQNVTLSCEQNLNHDAMYWYRQDPGQGLRLIYYSQIVNDFQKGDIAEGYSVSREKKESFPLTVTSAQKNPTAFYLCASSIVGHSYEQYFGPGTRLTVT.

This rearrangement joins TRBV6-6 to TRBJ1-3, with D maybe TRBD1 (5 bases). The V end was cut by 0 bases, the J end by 2 bases, with 11 bases between. CDR1 is MNHNY, CDR2 SVGAGI, per germline (reference sequence). The CDR3 covers 16 residues. As DNA, the CDR3 is TGTGCCAGCAGTTACTCGATAACGGGGGCTGGAAACACCATATATTTT. Residues: CASSYSITGAGNTIYF.

This clone came up many times. The sample has other DNA sequences that encode this CDR3 too. The V and J genes are TRBV7-2 and TRBJ2-3, with a weak D call TRBD2 (5 bases). The ends were cut back, 5 bases at V and 6 bases at J, with 9 bases in the middle. CDR1 and CDR2 from the germline V gene are SGHTA and FQGNSA. This CDR3 is built from 12 residues. Here the CDR3 reads CASSSGRDTQYF. The CDR3, as DNA: TGTGCCAGCAGCAGCGGTCGCGATACGCAGTATTTT.

This chain links TRBV6-4 with TRBJ2-2; D gene ambiguous. The CDR3 is 14 amino acids. Germline lookup yields CDR1 MRHNA and CDR2 SNTAGT. The germline V and J ends were trimmed by 4 bases and 3 bases, with 9 bases remaining between them. The CDR3 coding sequence is TGTGCCAGCAGTGCAGTTTGGGACACCGGGGAGCTGTTTTTT. The encoded protein is CASSAVWDTGELFF.